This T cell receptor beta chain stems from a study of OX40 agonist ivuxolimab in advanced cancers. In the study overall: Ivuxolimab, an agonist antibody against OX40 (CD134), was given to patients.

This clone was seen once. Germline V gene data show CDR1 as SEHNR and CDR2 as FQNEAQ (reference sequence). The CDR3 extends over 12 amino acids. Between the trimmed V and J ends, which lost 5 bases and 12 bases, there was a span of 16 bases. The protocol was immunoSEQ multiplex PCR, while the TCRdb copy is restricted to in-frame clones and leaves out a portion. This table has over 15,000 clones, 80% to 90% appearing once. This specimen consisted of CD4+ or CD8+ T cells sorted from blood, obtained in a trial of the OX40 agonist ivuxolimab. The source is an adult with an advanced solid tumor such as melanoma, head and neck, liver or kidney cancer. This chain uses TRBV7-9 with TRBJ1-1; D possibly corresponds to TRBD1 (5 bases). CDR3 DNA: TGTGCCAGCAGCCCCCCCGGGGTGGACACTTTCTTT. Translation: CASSPPGVDTFF.